This TCR beta chain stems from a study of beta chain features in type 1 diabetes. Study-wide results and limits: The study found moderately but significantly shorter TCRB CDR3s in all four CD4+ subsets of Type 1 diabetes patients.

The whole isolated RNA underwent reverse transcription, so sequencing captured expressed TCRB transcripts. Here immunoSEQ multiplex PCR was the method, and the copy in TCRdb shows in-frame clones only, minus some. The repertoire consists of some 700,000 clones, with 10% to 15% occurring once and the leading ten covering about 0.02%. The sample holds a few counts of this clone. Its antigen remains unidentified. An end of the junction does not agree with germline; a read error may underlie this. CDR1 is SGHTA, CDR2 FQGTGA, per germline. This CDR3 is 14 amino acids long. The receptor was isolated from a man between 18 and 29 years old with type 1 diabetes. The chain links TRBV7-3 to TRBJ1-6; 9 nucleotides agree with TRBD1. The sample was naive CD4+ T cells from blood. This chain's CDR3 is CASSITGGNSPLHF. The CDR3 DNA sequence: TGTGCCAGCAGCATAACAGGGGGCAATTCACCCCTCCACTTT.